This T cell receptor (beta chain) is drawn from a study of T cells in Graves' hyperthyroidism and ophthalmopathy (dated by TCRdb to the late 2010s). About the investigation overall: Peripheral blood was collected at initial diagnosis, before any treatment. TCR V-J signatures able to tell the groups apart were searched for in a discovery cohort of around 95 patients, of whom more than 40 had Graves' ophthalmopathy and around 57 had stable Graves' hyperthyroidism. Whether ophthalmopathy could be predicted prospectively was tested in an independent validation cohort made up of roughly 19 hyperthyroidism patients plus 17 patients who later progressed to ophthalmopathy. For training and testing, the 100 or so patients in the discovery cohort were randomly divided in a 7:3 ratio. The study also compared thyroid tissue and blood T-cell repertoires from about 6 Graves' hyperthyroidism patients. After blood sampling, hyperthyroidism patients were treated with methimazole at a starting dose of 30 mg daily, and ophthalmopathy patients were treated with high-dose intravenous methylprednisolone. TCR Vbeta CDR3 sequencing of 135 peripheral blood samples (approximately 44 ophthalmopathy, 75 hyperthyroidism and roughly 17 progressor patients) is reported in the paper.

Here is what the overall study found, with its caveats: A model built on a 13 V-J signature distinguished ophthalmopathy from stable hyperthyroidism, reaching about 88% sensitivity and approximately 81% specificity in cross-validation and 80%/75% in testing. Most expanded thyroid clonotypes (frequency above 0.001) were also found in blood, which suggests that blood repertoires may mirror thyroid immune responses. In validation, the model predicted progression to ophthalmopathy a median of roughly 6.1 months before onset, with about 71% sensitivity and roughly 77% specificity. Sample size was not statistically predetermined, and investigators were not blinded to group allocation.

This clonotype was counted many times. What antigen it recognizes has not been identified. It has no much larger one-base neighbor in the sample; base qualities were not kept. Ophthalmopathy patients had moderately to severely active disease, Clinical Activity Score of at least 3, NOSPECS grade of at least 4, and duration under 3 months. The study excluded patients with uncontrolled infections, other autoimmune diseases, pregnancy or lactation. Diagnoses were based on clinical symptoms, serum thyroxine and TRAb, thyroid ultrasound and orbital computed tomography. PBMCs were isolated from 7.5 to 10 ml of fresh peripheral blood by Ficoll-Paque density gradient centrifugation. Total RNA was extracted with Trizol reagent, and quality was checked on an Agilent 2100 Bioanalyzer. The CDR3 measures 11 amino acids from cysteine to phenylalanine. Left in the record is the CDR3 DNA by itself, 33 bases read in frame from the first base. Cut back by 3 bases and 3 bases, the V and J ends lie 6 bases apart. CDR1 is given as GTSNPN and CDR2 as SVGIG, both from the germline V gene (reference sequence).

TCR beta CDR3 regions were amplified from RNA transcripts. The first round of RT-PCR for the TCR CDR3 was performed with the HTBI primer set and the Qiagen OneStep RT-PCR kit. Libraries were constructed in a second round of multiplex PCR, after which size selection and purification were carried out. Paired-end sequencing of the libraries was performed with 100 bp reads on an Illumina HiSeq2000. As for how the authors treated the data: SOAPnuke was used to process the raw data, throwing out any read that contained adapters or uncalled bases, had a mean Phred below 15, or lacked an exact constant-primer or identifier match. COPE v1.2.5 was used to merge the high-quality paired reads, and each unique nucleotide sequence was defined as a clonotype. MiTCR v1.1 was used to align clonotypes to the IMGT TRBV, TRBD and TRBJ reference segments. The analysis was restricted to V-J combinations with a frequency above 0.0001, which together covered 99.2% of the repertoires. A TCS score was defined as the ratio between F50 (clonal expansion) and ExV (chaos), using BLOSUM62-based TCRdist between CDR3 peptides within each V-J. Welch's t-statistics and random forest reduced around 550 V-J features to about 12, which were used in a naive Bayes classifier (R e1071). The raw public reads went through TCRdb reprocessing: fastp at Q25, MiXCR clone calling, in-frame beta chains kept. Entries are consolidated by CDR3 protein sequence, retaining the most common genes and DNA. The V and J calls and clone size come from TCRdb's table, not from the authors' own analysis. In all, the sample holds about 250,000 distinct CDR3 sequences, and approximately 23% of those were seen once. About 60% of the sample lies in the top ten.

The sequence was collected from a man younger than 45 with Graves' ophthalmopathy. Material for sequencing was blood. This chain joins TRBV30 to TRBJ2-7; confidence is insufficient to name the D gene. The sequenced DNA is TGTGCCTGGAGAGGAGTCTACGAGCAGTACTTC. Its translation reads: CAWRGVYEQYF.